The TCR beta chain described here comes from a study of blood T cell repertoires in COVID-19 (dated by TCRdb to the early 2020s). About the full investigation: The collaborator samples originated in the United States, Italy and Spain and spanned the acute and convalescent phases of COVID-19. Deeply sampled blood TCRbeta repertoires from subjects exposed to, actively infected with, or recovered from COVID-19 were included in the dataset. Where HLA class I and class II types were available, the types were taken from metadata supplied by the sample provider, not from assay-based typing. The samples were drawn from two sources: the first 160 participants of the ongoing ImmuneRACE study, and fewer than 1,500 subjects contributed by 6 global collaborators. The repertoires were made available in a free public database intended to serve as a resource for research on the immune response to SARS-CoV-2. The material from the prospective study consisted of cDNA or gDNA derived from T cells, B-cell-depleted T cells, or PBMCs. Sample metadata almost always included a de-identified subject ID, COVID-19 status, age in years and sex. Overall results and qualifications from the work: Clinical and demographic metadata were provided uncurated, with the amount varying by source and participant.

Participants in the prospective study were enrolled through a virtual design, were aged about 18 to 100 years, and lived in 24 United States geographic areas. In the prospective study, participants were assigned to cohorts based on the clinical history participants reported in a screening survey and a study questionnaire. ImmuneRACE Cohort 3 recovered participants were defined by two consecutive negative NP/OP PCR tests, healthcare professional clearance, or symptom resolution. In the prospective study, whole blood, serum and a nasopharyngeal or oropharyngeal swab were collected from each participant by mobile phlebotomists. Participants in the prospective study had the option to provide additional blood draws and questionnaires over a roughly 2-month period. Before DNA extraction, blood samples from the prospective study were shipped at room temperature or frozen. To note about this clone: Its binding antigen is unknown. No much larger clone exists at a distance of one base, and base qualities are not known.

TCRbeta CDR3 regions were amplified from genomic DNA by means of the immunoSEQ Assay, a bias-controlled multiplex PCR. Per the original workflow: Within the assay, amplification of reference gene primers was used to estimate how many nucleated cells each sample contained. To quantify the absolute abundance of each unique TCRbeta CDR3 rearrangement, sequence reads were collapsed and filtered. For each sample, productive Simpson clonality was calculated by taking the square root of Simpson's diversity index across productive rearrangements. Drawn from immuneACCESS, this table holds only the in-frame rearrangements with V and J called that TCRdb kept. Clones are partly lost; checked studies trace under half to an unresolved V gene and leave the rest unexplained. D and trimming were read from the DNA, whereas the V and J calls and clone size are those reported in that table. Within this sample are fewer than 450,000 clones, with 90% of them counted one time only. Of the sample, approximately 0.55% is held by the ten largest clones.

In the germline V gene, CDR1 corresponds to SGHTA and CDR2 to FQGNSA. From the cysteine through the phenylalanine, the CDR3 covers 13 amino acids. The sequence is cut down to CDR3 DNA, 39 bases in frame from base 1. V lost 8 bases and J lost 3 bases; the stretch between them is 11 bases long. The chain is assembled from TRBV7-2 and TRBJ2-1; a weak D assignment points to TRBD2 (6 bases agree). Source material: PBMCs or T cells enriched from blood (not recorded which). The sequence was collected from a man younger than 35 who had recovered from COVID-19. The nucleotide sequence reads TGTGCCAGCGACCGACTAGGCTACAATGAGCAGTTCTTC. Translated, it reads CASDRLGYNEQFF.